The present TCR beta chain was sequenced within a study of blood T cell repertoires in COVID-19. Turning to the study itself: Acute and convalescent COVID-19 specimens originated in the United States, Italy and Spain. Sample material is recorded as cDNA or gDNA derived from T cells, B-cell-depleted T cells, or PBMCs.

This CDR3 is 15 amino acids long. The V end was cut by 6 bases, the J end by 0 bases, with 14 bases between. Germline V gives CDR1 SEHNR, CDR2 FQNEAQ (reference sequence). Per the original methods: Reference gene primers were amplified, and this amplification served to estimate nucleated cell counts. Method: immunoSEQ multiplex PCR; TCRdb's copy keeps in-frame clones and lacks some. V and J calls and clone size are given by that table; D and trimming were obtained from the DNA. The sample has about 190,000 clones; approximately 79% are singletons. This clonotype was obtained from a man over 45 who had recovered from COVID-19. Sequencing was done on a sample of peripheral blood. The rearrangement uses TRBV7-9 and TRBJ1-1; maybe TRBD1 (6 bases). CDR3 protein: CASSFTRGMNTEAFF. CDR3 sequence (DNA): TGTGCCAGCAGTTTCACCAGGGGAATGAACACTGAAGCTTTCTTT.